This TCR beta chain came from a study of blood T cell repertoires in COVID-19. Looking at the study overall: The cDNA or gDNA used as material had been derived from T cells, B-cell-depleted T cells, or PBMCs.

The ends were cut back, 5 bases at V and 1 base at J, with 11 bases in the middle. The CDR3 runs 14 residues. CDR1 is SGHTA and CDR2 is FQGNSA in the germline V gene. Here immunoSEQ multiplex PCR was the method, and the copy in TCRdb shows in-frame clones only, minus some. Of roughly 26,000 clones detected, more than 75% appear once; the ten largest clones hold 25%. Sequenced: peripheral blood. This TCR was sampled from a human donor with active COVID-19. The donor label of this sample is uncertain. The genes are TRBV7-2 and TRBJ1-1; unclear D gene. CDR3 in amino acids: CASSLSNGNTEAFF. For the CDR3, the DNA is TGTGCCAGCAGCCTAAGTAACGGGAACACTGAAGCTTTCTTT.